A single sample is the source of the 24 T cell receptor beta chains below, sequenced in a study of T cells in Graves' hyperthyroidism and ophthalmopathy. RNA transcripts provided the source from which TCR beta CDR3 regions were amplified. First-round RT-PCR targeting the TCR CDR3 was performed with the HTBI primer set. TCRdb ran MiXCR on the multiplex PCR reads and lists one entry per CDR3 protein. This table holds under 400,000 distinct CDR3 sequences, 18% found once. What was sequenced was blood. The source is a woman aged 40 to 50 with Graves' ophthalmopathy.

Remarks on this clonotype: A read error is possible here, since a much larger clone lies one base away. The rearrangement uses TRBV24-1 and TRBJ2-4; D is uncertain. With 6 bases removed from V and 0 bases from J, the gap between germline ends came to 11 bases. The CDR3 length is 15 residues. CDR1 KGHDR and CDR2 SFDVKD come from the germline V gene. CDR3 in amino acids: CATSNGSLAKNIQYF. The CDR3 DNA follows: TGTGCCACCAGTAATGGGTCCTTAGCCAAAAACATTCAGTACTTC.

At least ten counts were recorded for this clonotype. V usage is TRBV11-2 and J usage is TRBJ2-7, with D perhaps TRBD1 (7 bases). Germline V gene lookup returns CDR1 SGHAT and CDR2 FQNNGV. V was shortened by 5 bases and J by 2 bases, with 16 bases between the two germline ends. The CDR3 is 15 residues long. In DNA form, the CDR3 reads TGTGCCAGCAGCCCGACGCGGGACAGCCCCTACGAGCAGTACTTC. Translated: CASSPTRDSPYEQYF. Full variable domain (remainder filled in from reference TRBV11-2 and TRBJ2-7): EAGVAQSPRYKIIEKRQSVAFWCNPISGHATLYWYQQILGQGPKLLIQFQNNGVVDDSQLPKDRFSAERLKGVDSTLKIQPAKLEDSAVYLCASSPTRDSPYEQYFGPGTRLTVT.

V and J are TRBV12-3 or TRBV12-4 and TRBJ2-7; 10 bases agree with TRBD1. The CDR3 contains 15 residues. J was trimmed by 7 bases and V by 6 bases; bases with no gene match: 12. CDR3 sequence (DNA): TGTGCCAGCAGCTTATCCGGGACAGGGGTCCTTGAGCAGTACTTC. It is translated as CASSLSGTGVLEQYF.

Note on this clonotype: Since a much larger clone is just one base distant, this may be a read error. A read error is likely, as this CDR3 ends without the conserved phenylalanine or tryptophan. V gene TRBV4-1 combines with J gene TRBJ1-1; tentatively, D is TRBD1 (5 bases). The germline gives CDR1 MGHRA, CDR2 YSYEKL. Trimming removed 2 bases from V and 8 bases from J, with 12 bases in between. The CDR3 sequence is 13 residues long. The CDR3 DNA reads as TGCGCCAGCAGCCAATGGGGCGGGGCCGAAGCTTTCATT. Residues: CASSQWGGAEAFI.

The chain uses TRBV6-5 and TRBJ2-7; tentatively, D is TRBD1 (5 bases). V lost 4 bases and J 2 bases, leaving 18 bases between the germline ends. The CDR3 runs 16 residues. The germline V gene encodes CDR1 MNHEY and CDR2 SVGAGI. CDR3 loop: CASSSIRGITTYEQYF. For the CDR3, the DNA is TGTGCCAGCAGTTCCATTAGGGGCATCACCACCTACGAGCAGTACTTC.

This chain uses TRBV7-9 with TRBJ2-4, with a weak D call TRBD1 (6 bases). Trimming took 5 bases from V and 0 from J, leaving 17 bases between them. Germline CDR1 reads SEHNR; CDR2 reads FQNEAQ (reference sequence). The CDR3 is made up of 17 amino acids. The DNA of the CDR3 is TGTGCCAGCAGCACCCTTTCACAGGGTATAGCCAAAAACATTCAGTACTTC. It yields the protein CASSTLSQGIAKNIQYF.

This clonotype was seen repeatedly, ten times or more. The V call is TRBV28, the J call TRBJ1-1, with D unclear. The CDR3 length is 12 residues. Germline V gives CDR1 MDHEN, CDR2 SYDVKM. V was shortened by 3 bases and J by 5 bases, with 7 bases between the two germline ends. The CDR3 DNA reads TGTGCCAGCAGTTTCTTTCCAACTGAAGCTTTCTTT. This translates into CASSFFPTEAFF.

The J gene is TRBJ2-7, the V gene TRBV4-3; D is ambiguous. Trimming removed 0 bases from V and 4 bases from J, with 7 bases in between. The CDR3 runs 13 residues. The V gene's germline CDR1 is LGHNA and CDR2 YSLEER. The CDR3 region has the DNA TGCGCCAGCAGCCAAGAGAGGATATACGAGCAGTACTTC. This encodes CASSQERIYEQYF.

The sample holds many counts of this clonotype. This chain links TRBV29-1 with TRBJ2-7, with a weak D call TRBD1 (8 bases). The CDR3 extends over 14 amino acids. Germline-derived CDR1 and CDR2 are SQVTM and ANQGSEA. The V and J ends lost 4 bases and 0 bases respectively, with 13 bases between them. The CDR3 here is CSVGGGTGSYEQYF. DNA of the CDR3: TGCAGCGTTGGGGGGGGGACAGGCTCCTACGAGCAGTACTTC.

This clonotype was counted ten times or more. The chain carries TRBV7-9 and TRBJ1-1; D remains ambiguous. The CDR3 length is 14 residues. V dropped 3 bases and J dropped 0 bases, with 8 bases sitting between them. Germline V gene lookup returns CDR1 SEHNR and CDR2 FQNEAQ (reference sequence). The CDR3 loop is CASSLLDMNTEAFF. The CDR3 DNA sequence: TGTGCCAGCAGCTTGTTAGATATGAACACTGAAGCTTTCTTT.

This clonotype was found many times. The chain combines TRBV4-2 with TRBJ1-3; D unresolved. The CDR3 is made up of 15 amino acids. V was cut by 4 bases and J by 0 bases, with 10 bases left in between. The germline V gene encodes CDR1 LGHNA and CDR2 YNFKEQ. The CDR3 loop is CASSPFLSSGNTIYF. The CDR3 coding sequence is TGTGCCAGCAGCCCTTTCCTCTCCTCTGGAAACACCATATATTTT.

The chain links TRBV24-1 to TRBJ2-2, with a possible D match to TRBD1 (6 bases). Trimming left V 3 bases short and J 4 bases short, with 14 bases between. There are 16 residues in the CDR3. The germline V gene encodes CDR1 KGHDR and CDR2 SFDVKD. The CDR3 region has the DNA TGTGCCACCAGTGATCTAAGACAGGTCCCCACCGGGGAGCTGTTTTTT. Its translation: CATSDLRQVPTGELFF.

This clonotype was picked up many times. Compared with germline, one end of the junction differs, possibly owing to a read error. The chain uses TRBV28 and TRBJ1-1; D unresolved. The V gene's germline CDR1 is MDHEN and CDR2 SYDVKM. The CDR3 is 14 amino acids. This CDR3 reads CANSLVGSPKEAFF. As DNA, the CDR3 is TGTGCCAACAGTTTAGTGGGGTCGCCTAAAGAAGCTTTCTTT.

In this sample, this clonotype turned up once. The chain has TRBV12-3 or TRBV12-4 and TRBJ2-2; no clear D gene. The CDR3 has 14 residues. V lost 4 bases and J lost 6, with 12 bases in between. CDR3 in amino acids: CASSYSRQAGELFF. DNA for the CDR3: TGTGCCAGCAGTTACTCCCGACAAGCCGGGGAGCTGTTTTTT.

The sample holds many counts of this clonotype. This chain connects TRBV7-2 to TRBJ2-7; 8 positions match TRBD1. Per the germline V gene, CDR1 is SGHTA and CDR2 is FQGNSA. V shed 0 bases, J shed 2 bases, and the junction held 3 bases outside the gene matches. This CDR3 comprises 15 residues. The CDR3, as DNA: TGTGCCAGCAGCTTAGCGGGACAGGCAACCTACGAGCAGTACTTC. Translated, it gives CASSLAGQATYEQYF.

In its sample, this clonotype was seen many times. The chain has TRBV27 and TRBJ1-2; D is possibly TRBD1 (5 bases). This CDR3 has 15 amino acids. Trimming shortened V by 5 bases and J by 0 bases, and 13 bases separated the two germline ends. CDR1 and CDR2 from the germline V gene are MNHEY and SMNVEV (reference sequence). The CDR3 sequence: CASSPGGKANYGYTF. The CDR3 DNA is TGTGCCAGCAGTCCCGGGGGTAAAGCTAACTATGGCTACACCTTC.

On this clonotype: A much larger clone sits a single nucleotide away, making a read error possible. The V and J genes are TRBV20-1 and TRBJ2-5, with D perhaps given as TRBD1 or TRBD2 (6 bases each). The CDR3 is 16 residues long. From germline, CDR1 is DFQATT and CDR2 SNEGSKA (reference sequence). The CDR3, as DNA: TGCGGTGCTAGTCGGGAGTTGGACAGATTACAAGGGACCCAGTACTTC. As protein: CGASRELDRLQGTQYF.

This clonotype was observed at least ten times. This chain's CDR3 is CASSPGVKQPQHF. The CDR3 DNA follows: TGTGCCAGCAGCCCAGGGGTAAAACAGCCCCAGCATTTT. The chain is built from TRBV28 and TRBJ1-5; D is possibly TRBD1 (6 bases). The germline V gene encodes CDR1 MDHEN and CDR2 SYDVKM. The V gene lost 6 bases and the J gene lost 7 bases, with 13 bases spanning the gap. The CDR3 covers 13 residues.

CDR3 in DNA: TGTGCCAGTAATAAGGGACTGACTGAAGCTTTCTTT. It is translated as CASNKGLTEAFF. The chain combines TRBV19 with TRBJ1-1; D might be TRBD1 (5 bases). The CDR3 has 12 amino acids. CDR1 is LNHDA and CDR2 is SQIVND in the germline V gene (reference sequence). The V and J ends lost 7 bases and 5 bases respectively, with 11 bases between them.

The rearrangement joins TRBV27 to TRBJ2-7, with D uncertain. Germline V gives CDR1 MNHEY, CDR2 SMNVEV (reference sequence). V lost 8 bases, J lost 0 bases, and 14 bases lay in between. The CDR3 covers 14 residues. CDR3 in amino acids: CASRTTVYSYEQYV. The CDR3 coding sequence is TGTGCCAGCCGAACTACCGTCTACTCCTACGAGCAGTACGTC.

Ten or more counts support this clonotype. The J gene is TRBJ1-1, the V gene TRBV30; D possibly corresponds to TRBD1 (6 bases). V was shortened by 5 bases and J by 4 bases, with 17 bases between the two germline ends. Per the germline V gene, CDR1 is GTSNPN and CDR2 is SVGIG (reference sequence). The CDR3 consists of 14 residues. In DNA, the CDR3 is TGTGCCTGGTGGAGGGGGACCCCGGGCACTGAAGCTTTCTTT. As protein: CAWWRGTPGTEAFF.

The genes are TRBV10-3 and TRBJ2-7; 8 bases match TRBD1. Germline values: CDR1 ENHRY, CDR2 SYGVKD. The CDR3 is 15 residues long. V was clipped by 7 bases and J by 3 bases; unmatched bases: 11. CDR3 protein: CAIKGTGTGDYEQYF. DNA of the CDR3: TGTGCCATCAAGGGAACCGGGACAGGTGACTACGAGCAGTACTTC.

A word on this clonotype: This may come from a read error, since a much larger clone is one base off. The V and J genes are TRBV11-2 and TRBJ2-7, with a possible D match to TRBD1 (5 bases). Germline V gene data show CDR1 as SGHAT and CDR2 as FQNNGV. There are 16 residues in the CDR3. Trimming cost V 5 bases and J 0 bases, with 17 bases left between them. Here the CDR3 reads CASSAPQQDLSYEQYF. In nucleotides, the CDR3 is TGTGCCAGCAGCGCCCCACAACAGGACCTCTCCTACGAGCAGTACTTC.

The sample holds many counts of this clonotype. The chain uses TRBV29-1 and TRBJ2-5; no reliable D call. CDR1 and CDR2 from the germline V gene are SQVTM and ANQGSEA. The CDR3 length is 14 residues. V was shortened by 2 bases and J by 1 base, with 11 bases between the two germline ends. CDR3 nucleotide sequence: TGCAGCGTTGAATTACAGATGATCCAAGAGACCCAGTACTTC. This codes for CSVELQMIQETQYF. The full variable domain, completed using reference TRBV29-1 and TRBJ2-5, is SAVISQKPSRDICQRGTSLTIQCQVDSQVTMMFWYRQQPGQSLTLIATANQGSEATYESGFVIDKFPISRPNLTFSTLTVSNMSPEDSSIYLCSVELQMIQETQYFGPGTRLLVL.